Listed below are T cell receptor beta chains from one sample, sequenced in a study of blood T cell repertoires in COVID-19. Produced via immunoSEQ multiplex PCR; TCRdb's table is partial and in-frame only. The table records roughly 200,000 clones, more than 70% of them present only once. What was sequenced was peripheral blood. These receptors were obtained from a man in his forties with active or convalescent COVID-19. CDR3s include the opening cysteine and the closing phenylalanine or tryptophan. The D gene is left open where the match is weak. Some rows mark clone size as missing; the rest say once, few, many or name a class of expanded clone.

v_call	clone_size	d_call	j_call	cdr3_nt	cdr3_aa
TRBV19	few	NA	TRBJ1-1	TGTGCCAGTACATTCGCTCGAGGTGGAGCTTTCTTT	CASTFARGGAFF
TRBV30	NA	NA	TRBJ2-5	TGTGCCTGGGACTTGCAAGAGACCCAGTACTTC	CAWDLQETQYF
TRBV5-4	NA	TRBD1	TRBJ2-3	TGTGCCAGCAGCCGTTCGGGACAGGGAACAGATACGCAGTATTTT	CASSRSGQGTDTQYF
TRBV7-9	NA	TRBD1	TRBJ1-2	TGTGCCAGCATTGAAAGGGGGCCTGGCTACACCTTC	CASIERGPGYTF
TRBV6-2/TRBV6-3	few	NA	TRBJ2-7	TGTGCCAGCAGTTACTCGACAGGTAACCCTGTCGGGCAGTACTTC	CASSYSTGNPVGQYF
TRBV28	NA	TRBD1	TRBJ1-6	TGTGCCAGCAGGAAGGGACAGGGGGCTTCACCCCTCCACTTT	CASRKGQGASPLHF
TRBV7-9	NA	TRBD1	TRBJ1-1	TGTGCCAGCAGCTCGACAGGGTATAAGTCTGAAGCTTTCTTT	CASSSTGYKSEAFF
TRBV27	NA	TRBD1	TRBJ1-5	TGTGCCAGCAGTTTTTGGGGGACAGGGAGGGATCAGCCCCAGCATTTT	CASSFWGTGRDQPQHF
TRBV12-3/TRBV12-4	once	TRBD1	TRBJ2-5	TGTGCCAGCAGTCAACAGGGGGAAGAGACCCAGTACTTC	CASSQQGEETQYF
TRBV28	NA	TRBD1	TRBJ1-3	TGTGCCAGCAGAGAGAGACAGGGGGCGGGAAACACCATATATTTT	CASRERQGAGNTIYF
TRBV19	NA	TRBD1	TRBJ2-7	TGTGCCAGTAGTATAGCCGACAGGGGTGGATACGAGCAGTACTTC	CASSIADRGGYEQYF
TRBV2	NA	NA	TRBJ2-3	TGTGCCAGCCGTGGGCCCCCCAGGGACTTAGACCTTAGGGCAGATACGCAGTATTTT	CASRGPPRDLDLRADTQYF
TRBV2	NA	TRBD2	TRBJ2-3	TGTGCCAGCAGTGAAGTGATGGCGGGAGGTCTCGATACGCAGTATTTT	CASSEVMAGGLDTQYF
TRBV28	NA	NA	TRBJ1-2	TGTGCCAGCAGTTTATGGAACTCGGGGAATGTGCATGGCTACACCTTC	CASSLWNSGNVHGYTF
TRBV7-9	NA	TRBD1	TRBJ2-7	TGTGCCAGCAGCTTACTCGGACAGGGGATCTACGAGCAGTACTTC	CASSLLGQGIYEQYF
TRBV25-1	many	NA	TRBJ2-7	TGTGCCAGCAGTGGGGACATCTCCTACGAGCAGTACTTC	CASSGDISYEQYF
TRBV7-2	NA	NA	TRBJ1-1	TGTGCCAGCAGCTCCTATAGACCAGGGGAATCTGAAGCTTTCTTT	CASSSYRPGESEAFF
TRBV9	NA	TRBD2	TRBJ2-2	TGTGCCAGCAGCGTAGGCGGGGGTAGGGACACCGGGGAGCTGTTTTTT	CASSVGGGRDTGELFF
TRBV4-1	NA	NA	TRBJ2-3	TGCGCCAGCAGCCCAGGGGTTGATACGCAGTATTTT	CASSPGVDTQYF
TRBV6-4	NA	NA	TRBJ1-2	TGTGCCAGCAGTAAGCCTCGGGACACCTGCCTCCTAGGCTATGGCTACACCTTC	CASSKPRDTCLLGYGYTF
TRBV7-9	once	NA	TRBJ1-6	TGTGCCAGCAGCTTAGGGCTCATAGCTTCACCCCTCCACTTT	CASSLGLIASPLHF
TRBV29-1	few	TRBD1	TRBJ1-1	TGCAGCATACGACAGGGCATTTTTGCTTTCTTT	CSIRQGIFAFF
TRBV6-5	few	NA	TRBJ2-2	TGTGCCAGCAGATCTAGGGACAACTTCCCCGGGGAGCTGTTTTTT	CASRSRDNFPGELFF
TRBV5-1	NA	TRBD2	TRBJ2-3	TGCGCCAGCAGCCTAGGACTAGCGGGAGGGCCGGGGGATACGCAGTATTTT	CASSLGLAGGPGDTQYF
TRBV7-2	NA	TRBD2	TRBJ2-1	TGTGCCAGCAGCTCCAGACTAGCGGGGGACTCGTGGAATGAGCAGTTCTTC	CASSSRLAGDSWNEQFF
TRBV6-2/TRBV6-3	NA	TRBD1	TRBJ2-7	TGTGCCAGCAGCCCGCCTCGGGACAGCTACTACGAGCAGTACTTC	CASSPPRDSYYEQYF
TRBV7-6	NA	TRBD1	TRBJ1-1	TGTGCCAGCAGCCGATCGACAGGGCACACTGAAGCTTTCTTT	CASSRSTGHTEAFF
TRBV6-1	few	NA	TRBJ2-1	TGTGCCAGCAGTGACCAGCGGAGCTCCTACAATGAGCAGTTCTTC	CASSDQRSSYNEQFF
TRBV12-5	NA	TRBD2	TRBJ2-7	TGTGCTAGTGGCCGGGGACTAGCGGGAGGCGAGCAGTACTTC	CASGRGLAGGEQYF
TRBV19	NA	NA	TRBJ1-2	TGTGCCAGTAGTATCCCGACGGCCTATACGGGAGGCTACACCTTC	CASSIPTAYTGGYTF
TRBV19	few	NA	TRBJ1-2	TGTGCCAGTAGTAAACGGGGGGCGCTTGGCTACACCTTC	CASSKRGALGYTF
TRBV6-6	NA	NA	TRBJ2-7	TGTGCCAGCAGTTACTCGGGACTCGCTTCCTACGAGCAGTACTTC	CASSYSGLASYEQYF
TRBV30	NA	TRBD2	TRBJ2-3	TGTGCCTGGAGTGATGCGGGAGGAACAGATACGCAGTATTTT	CAWSDAGGTDTQYF
TRBV5-6	NA	NA	TRBJ1-6	TGTGCCAGCCGGACCGGGACATATAATTCACCCCTCCACTTT	CASRTGTYNSPLHF
TRBV6-7	NA	NA	TRBJ1-1	TGTTTCAAGTGGGGGAGGACTGAAGCTTTCTTT	CFKWGRTEAFF
TRBV5-1	NA	TRBD1	TRBJ2-5	TGCGCCAGCAGCCTAGGACAGGGGGTTGTGGAAGAGACCCAGTACTTC	CASSLGQGVVEETQYF
TRBV30	NA	TRBD1	TRBJ1-2	TGTGCCTGGAGTATGGACAGGGGGCACGGTGGCTACACCTTC	CAWSMDRGHGGYTF
TRBV2	few	TRBD1	TRBJ1-1	TGTGCCAGCAGCCTCAGGGGGCCGGGCACTGAAGCTTTCTTT	CASSLRGPGTEAFF
TRBV7-9	NA	NA	TRBJ2-2	TGTGCCAGCAGCTTAAAGACTAGTCTTAACACCGGGGAGCTGTTTTTT	CASSLKTSLNTGELFF
TRBV7-2	NA	TRBD1	TRBJ2-7	TGTGCCAGCAGCTTAGCACAGGGGCTCTTGGGGGAGCAGTACTTC	CASSLAQGLLGEQYF
TRBV7-9	NA	NA	TRBJ1-1	TGTGCCAGCAGCGAAGCGGGGGGGGCCACTGAAGCTTTCTTT	CASSEAGGATEAFF
TRBV6-2/TRBV6-3	NA	TRBD1	TRBJ1-2	TGTGCCAGCGGTTCAGGGGGGCCGCTCGCCTTC	CASGSGGPLAF
TRBV24-1	NA	TRBD1	TRBJ1-4	TGTGCCACCAGTGATGGACGGACAGGGGGCCGTGAAAAACTGTTTTTT	CATSDGRTGGREKLFF
TRBV2	few	NA	TRBJ2-5	TGTGCCAGCGGACTCAGGCGCCAAGAGACCCAGTACTTC	CASGLRRQETQYF
TRBV18	NA	NA	TRBJ2-5	TGTGCCAGCTCACCACGTTCGGGTAGCTTTGTCGAGACCCAGTACTTC	CASSPRSGSFVETQYF
TRBV6-6	NA	TRBD1	TRBJ1-2	TGTGCCAGCAGTTACCCCGAACGGGGGGGACAGTCGGGCTACACCTTC	CASSYPERGGQSGYTF
TRBV25-1	NA	NA	TRBJ2-4	TGTGCCAGCAGTGAAGGGAGTTTTAAAAACATTCAGTACTTC	CASSEGSFKNIQYF
TRBV21-1	once	NA	TRBJ2-7	TGTGCCAGCAGCAATTGGAGGGGTACCTCCTACGAGCAGTACTTC	CASSNWRGTSYEQYF
TRBV6-1	NA	TRBD1	TRBJ1-2	TGTGCCAGCAGTGAAGTTCGACAGGGGAGAAGCTACACCTTC	CASSEVRQGRSYTF
TRBV30	once	NA	TRBJ1-1	TGTGCCTGGAGTGTCGTCGGGAACACTGAAGCTTTCTTT	CAWSVVGNTEAFF